The text below deals with one T cell receptor (beta chain). No antigen is known for it. In germline, CDR1 is SGHTA, CDR2 FQGNSA. Between the trimmed V and J ends, which lost 1 base and 5 bases, there was a span of 15 bases. The CDR3 has 16 amino acids. The record originates from a study of glioma-infiltrating T cells after dendritic cell vaccination. Study overall: The vaccine used monocyte-derived dendritic cells pulsed overnight with autologous tumor lysate. Patients received three intradermal dendritic cell vaccine injections at biweekly intervals.

Findings and caveats of the study: Complete blood and tumor specimen sets were limited to few patients.

The time point was: after dendritic cell vaccination, including at tumor progression/relapse. The PCR used 60 V beta and 13 J beta primers. Clones were read by immunoSEQ multiplex PCR, and TCRdb kept only the in-frame ones, dropping some. The sample includes some 99,000 clones, roughly 80% of them seen just once. Material: blood, obtained after dendritic cell vaccination. This TCR derives from a human donor with glioblastoma. The chain links TRBV7-2 to TRBJ1-5; no firm D call. CDR3 sequence: CASSLDFGSRDQPQHF. In nucleotides, the CDR3 is TGTGCCAGCAGCTTAGATTTCGGTTCACGGGATCAGCCCCAGCATTTT.